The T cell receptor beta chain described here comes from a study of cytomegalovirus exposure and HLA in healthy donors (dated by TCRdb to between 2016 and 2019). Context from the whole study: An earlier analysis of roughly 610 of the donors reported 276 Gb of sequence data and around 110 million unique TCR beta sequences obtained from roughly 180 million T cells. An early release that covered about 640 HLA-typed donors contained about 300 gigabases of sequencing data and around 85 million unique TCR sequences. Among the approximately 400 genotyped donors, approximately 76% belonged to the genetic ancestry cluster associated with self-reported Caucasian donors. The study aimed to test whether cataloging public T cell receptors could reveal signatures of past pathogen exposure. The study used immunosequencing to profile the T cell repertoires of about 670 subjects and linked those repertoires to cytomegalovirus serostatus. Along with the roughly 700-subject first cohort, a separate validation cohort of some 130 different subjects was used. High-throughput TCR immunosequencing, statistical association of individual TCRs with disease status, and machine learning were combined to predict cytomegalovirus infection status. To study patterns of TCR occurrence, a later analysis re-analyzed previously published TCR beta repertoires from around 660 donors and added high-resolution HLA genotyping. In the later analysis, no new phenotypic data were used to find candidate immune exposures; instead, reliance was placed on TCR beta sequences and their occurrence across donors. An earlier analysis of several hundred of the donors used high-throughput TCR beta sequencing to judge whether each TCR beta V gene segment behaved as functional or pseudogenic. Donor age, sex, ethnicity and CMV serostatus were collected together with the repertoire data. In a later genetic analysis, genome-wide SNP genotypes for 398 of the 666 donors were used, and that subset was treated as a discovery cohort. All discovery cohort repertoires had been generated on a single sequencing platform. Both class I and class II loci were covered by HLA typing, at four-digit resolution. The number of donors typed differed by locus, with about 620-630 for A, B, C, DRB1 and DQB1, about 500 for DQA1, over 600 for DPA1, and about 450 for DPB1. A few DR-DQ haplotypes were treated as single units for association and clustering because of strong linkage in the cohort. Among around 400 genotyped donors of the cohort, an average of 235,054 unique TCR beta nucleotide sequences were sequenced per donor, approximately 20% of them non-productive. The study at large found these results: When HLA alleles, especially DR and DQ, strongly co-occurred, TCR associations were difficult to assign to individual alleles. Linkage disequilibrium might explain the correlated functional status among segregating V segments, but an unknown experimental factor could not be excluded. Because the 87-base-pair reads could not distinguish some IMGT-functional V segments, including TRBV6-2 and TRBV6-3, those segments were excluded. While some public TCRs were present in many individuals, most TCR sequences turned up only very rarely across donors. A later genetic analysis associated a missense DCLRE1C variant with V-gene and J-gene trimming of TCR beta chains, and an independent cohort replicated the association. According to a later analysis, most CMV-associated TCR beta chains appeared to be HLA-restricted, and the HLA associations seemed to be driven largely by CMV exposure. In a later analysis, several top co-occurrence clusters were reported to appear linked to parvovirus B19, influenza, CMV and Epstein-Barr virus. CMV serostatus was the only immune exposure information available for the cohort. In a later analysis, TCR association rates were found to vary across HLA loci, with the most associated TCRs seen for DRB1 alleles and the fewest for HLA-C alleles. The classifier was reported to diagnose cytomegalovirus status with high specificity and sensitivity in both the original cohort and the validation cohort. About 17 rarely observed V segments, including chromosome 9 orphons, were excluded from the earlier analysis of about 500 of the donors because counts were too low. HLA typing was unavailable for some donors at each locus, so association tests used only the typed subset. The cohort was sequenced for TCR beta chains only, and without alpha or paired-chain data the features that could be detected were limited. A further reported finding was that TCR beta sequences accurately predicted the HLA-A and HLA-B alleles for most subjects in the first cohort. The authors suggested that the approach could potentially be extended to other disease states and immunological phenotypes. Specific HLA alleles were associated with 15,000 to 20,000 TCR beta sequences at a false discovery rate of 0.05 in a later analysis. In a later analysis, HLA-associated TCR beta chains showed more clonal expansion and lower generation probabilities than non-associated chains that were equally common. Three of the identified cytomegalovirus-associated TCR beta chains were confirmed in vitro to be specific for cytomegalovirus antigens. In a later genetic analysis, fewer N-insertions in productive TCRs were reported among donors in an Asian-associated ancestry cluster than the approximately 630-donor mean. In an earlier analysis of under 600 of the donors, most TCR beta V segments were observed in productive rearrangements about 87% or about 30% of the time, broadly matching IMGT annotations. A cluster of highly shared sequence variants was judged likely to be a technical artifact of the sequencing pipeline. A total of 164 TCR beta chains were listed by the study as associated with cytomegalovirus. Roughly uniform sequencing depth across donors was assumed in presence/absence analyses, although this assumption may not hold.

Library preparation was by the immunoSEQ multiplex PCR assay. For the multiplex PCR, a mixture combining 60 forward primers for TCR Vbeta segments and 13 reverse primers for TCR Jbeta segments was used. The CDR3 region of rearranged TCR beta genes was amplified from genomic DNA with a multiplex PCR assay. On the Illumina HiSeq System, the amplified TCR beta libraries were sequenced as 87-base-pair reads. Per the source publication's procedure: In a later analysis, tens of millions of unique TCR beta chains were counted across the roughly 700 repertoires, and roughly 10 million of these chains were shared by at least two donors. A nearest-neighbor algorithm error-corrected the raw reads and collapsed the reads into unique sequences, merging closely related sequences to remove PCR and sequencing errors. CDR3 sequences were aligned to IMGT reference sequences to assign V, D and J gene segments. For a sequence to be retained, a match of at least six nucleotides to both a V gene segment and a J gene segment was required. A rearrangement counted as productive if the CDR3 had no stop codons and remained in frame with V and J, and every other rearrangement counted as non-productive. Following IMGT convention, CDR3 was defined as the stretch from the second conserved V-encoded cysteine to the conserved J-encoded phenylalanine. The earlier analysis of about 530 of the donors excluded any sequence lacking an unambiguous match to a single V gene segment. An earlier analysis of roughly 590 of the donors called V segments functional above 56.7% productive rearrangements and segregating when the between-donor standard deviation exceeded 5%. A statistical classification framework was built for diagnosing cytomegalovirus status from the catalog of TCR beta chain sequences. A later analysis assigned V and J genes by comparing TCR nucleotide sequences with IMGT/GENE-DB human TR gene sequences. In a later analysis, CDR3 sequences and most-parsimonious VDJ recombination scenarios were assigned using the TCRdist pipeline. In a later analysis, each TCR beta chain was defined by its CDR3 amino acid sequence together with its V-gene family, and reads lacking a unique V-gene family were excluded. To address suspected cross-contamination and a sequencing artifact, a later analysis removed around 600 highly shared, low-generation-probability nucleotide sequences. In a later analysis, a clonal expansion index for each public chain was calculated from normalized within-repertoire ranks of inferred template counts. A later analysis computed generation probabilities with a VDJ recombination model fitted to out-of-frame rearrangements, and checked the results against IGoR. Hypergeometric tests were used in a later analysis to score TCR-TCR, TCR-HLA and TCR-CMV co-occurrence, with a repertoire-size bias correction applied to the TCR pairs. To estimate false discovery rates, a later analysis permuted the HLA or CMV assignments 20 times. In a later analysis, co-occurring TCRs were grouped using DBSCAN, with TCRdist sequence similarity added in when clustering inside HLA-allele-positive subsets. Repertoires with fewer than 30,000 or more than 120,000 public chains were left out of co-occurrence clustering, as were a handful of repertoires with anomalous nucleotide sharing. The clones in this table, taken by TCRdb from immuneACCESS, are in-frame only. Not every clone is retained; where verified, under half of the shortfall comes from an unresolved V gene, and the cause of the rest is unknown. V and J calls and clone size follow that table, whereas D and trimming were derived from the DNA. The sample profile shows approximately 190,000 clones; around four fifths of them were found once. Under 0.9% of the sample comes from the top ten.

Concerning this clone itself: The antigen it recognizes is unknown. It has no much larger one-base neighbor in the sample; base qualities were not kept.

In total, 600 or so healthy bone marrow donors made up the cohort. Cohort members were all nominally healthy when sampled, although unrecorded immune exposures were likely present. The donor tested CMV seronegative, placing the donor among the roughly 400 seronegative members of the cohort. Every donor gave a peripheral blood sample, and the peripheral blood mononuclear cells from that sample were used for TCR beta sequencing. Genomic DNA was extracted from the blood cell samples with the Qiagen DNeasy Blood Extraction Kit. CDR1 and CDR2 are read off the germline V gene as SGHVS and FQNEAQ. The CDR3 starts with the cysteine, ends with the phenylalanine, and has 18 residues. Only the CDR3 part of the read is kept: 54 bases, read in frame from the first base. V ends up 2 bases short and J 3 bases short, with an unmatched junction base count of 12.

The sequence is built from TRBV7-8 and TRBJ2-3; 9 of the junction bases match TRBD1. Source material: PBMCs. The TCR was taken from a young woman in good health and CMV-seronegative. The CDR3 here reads CASSLTGTGRVGTDTQYF. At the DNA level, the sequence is TGTGCCAGCAGCTTAACCGGGACAGGGAGGGTTGGTACAGATACGCAGTATTTT.